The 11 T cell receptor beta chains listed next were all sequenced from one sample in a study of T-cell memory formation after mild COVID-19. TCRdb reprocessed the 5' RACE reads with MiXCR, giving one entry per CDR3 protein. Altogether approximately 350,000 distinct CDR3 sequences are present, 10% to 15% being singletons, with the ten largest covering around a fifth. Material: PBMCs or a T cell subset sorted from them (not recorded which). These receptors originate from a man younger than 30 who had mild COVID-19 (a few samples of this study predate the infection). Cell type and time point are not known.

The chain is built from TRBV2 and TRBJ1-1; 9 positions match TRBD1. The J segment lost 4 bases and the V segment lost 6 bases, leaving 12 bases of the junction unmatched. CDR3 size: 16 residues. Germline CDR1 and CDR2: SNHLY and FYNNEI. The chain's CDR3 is CASRDPGGQGSTEAFF. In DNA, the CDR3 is TGTGCCAGCAGAGATCCCGGGGGACAGGGATCCACTGAAGCTTTCTTT. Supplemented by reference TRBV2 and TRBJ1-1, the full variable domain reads EPEVTQTPSHQVTQMGQEVILRCVPISNHLYFYWYRQILGQKVEFLVSFYNNEISEKSEIFDDQFSVERPDGSNFTLKIRSTKLEDSAMYFCASRDPGGQGSTEAFFGQGTRLTVV.

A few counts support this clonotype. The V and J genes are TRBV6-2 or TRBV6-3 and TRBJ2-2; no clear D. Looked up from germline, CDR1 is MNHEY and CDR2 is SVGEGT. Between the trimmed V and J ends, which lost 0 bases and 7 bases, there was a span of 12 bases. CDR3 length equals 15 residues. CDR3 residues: CASSYSDLGRGELFF. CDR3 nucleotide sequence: TGTGCCAGCAGTTACTCGGATCTAGGGCGCGGGGAGCTGTTTTTT.

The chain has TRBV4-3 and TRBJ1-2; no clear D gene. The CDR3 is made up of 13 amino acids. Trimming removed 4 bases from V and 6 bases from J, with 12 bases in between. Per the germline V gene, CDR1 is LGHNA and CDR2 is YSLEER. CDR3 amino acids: CASSRLGSDGYTF. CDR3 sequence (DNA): TGCGCCAGCAGCCGGCTTGGTAGCGATGGCTACACCTTC.

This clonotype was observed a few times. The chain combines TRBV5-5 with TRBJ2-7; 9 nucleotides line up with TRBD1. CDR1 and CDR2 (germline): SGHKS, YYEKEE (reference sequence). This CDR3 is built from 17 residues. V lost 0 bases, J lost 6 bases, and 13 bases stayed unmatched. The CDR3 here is CASSLALQGAFRIEQYF. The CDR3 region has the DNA TGTGCCAGCAGCTTGGCCCTACAGGGGGCATTCAGGATCGAGCAGTACTTC.

The CDR3 DNA is TGCGCCAGCAGCTCCCTCGATTACTCCTACGAGCAGTACTTC. Translated: CASSSLDYSYEQYF. The chain recombines TRBV5-1 with TRBJ2-7, with no clear D. The V end lost 3 bases, the J end lost 0 bases, and 10 bases lay between the germline ends. Germline V gene sequence: CDR1 SGHRS, CDR2 YFSETQ. The CDR3 is 14 amino acids.

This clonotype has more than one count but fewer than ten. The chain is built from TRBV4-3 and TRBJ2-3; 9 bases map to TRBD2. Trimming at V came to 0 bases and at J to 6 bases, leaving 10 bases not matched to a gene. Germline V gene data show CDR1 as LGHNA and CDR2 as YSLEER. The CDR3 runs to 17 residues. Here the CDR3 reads CASSQDIQRGAGDTQYF. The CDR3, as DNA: TGCGCCAGCAGCCAAGATATTCAGCGGGGGGCGGGGGATACGCAGTATTTT.

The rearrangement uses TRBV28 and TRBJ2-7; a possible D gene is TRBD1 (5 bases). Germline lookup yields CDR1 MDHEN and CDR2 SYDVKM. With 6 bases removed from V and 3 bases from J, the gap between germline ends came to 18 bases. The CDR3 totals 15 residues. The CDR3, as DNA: TGTGCCAGCAGCCCTCAGGGTATCGTCAGCTACGAGCAGTACGTC. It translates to CASSPQGIVSYEQYV.

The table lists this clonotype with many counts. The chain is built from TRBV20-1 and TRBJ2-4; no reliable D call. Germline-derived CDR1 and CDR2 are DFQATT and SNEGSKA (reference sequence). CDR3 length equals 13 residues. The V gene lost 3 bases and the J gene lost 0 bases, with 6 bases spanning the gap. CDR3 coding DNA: TGCAGTGCTAGTGACCTAGCCAAAAACATTCAGTACTTC. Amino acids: CSASDLAKNIQYF.

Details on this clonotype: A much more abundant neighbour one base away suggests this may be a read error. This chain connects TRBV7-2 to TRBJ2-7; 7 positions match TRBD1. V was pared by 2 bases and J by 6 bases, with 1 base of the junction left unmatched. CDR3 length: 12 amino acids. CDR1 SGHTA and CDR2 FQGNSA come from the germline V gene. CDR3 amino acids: CASSLWTGEQYF. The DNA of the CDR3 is TGTGCCAGCAGCTTATGGACAGGCGAGCAGTACTTC.

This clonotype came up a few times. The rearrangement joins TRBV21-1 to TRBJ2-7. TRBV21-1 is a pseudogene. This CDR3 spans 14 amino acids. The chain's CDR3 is CASSKAAGFYEQYV. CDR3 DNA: TGTGCCAGCAGCAAAGCGGCTGGTTTCTACGAGCAGTACGTC.

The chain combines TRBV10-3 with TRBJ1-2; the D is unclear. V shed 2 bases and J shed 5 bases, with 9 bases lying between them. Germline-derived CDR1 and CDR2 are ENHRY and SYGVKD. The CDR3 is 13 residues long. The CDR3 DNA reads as TGTGCCATCAGTGAGGCCAGGACTTATGGCTACACCTTC. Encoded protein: CAISEARTYGYTF.